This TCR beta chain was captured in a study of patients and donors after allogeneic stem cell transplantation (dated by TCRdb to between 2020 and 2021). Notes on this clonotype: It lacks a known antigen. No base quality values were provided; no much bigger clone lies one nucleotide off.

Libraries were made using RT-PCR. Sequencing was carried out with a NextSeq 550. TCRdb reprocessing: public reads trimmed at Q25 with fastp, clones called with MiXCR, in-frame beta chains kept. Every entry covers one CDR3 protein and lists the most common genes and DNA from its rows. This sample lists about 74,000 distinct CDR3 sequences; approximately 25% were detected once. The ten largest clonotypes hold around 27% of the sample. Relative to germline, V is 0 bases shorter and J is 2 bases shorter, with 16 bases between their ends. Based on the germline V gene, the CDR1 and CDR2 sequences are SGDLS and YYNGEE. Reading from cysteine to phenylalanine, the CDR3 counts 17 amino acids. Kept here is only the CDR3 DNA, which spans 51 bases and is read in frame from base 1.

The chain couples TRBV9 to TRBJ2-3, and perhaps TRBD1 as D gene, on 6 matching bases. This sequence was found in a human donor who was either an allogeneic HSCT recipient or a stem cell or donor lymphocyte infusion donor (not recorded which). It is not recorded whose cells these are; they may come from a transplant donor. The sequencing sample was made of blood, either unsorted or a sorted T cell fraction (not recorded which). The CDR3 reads CASSVDRDNSNTDTQYF. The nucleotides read TGTGCCAGCAGCGTAGACCGGGACAACTCAAACACAGATACGCAGTATTTT.